One sample yielded the 13 T cell receptor beta chains listed below, sequenced in a study of T cell clonotyping in hematopoietic cell transplantation. The data were produced by immunoSEQ multiplex PCR, yet TCRdb's version contains in-frame clones alone and is incomplete. The sample has roughly 14,000 clones; under 90% are singletons. The source was PBMCs, collected 100 days after allogeneic stem cell transplant. Receptors originate from a male patient in his 50s who had an allogeneic stem cell transplant from an unrelated donor, so T cells may come from the graft donor. Some clones in this sample may be carry-over from other donors' samples.

The chain combines TRBV4-3 with TRBJ2-7; D remains unclear. V dropped 3 bases and J dropped 6 bases, with 12 bases sitting between them. Germline loops: CDR1 LGHNA, CDR2 YSLEER. CDR3 length equals 13 residues. The DNA of the CDR3 is TGCGCCAGCAGCCACCCTGGGGTCGCCGAGCAGTACTTC. Protein product: CASSHPGVAEQYF.

J is TRBJ1-3 and V is TRBV30, with 7 nucleotides matching TRBD1. The V segment lost 2 bases and the J segment 2 bases; nucleotides outside the gene matches: 12. This CDR3 spans 17 amino acids. Germline V gives CDR1 GTSNPN, CDR2 SVGIG (reference sequence). In nucleotides, the CDR3 is TGTGCCTGGAGTCCAAGCTGGGGGACAGAAGCTGGAAACACCATATATTTT. It specifies CAWSPSWGTEAGNTIYF. The entire variable domain, with the rest obtained from reference TRBV30 and TRBJ1-3, is as follows: SQTIHQWPATLVQPVGSPLSLECTVEGTSNPNLYWYRQAAGRGLQLLFYSVGIGQISSEVPQNLSASRPQDRQFILSSKKLLLSDSGFYLCAWSPSWGTEAGNTIYFGEGSWLTVV.

This chain links TRBV28 with TRBJ2-5; 14 nucleotides align to TRBD2. Per germline, CDR1 MDHEN and CDR2 SYDVKM. The ends lost 5 bases at V and 4 bases at J; junction bases unmatched: 6. The CDR3 consists of 16 residues. CDR3 region: CASSPGLAGGVETQYF. CDR3 DNA: TGTGCCAGCAGTCCAGGACTAGCGGGAGGCGTAGAGACCCAGTACTTC.

The chain has TRBV7-9 and TRBJ1-5, with D unresolved. Germline CDR1 SEHNR, CDR2 FQNEAQ (reference sequence). V lost 4 bases and J 5 bases, leaving 9 bases between the germline ends. The length of the CDR3 is 13 residues. The CDR3 DNA sequence: TGTGCCAGCAGCTCTGACGGGGATCAGCCCCAGCATTTT. Protein: CASSSDGDQPQHF.

The chain joins TRBV7-8 to TRBJ2-1, with 7 bases that match TRBD2. The J segment lost 10 bases and the V segment lost 3 bases, leaving 12 bases of the junction unmatched. The CDR3 is 15 amino acids. Germline V gene sequence: CDR1 SGHVS, CDR2 FQNEAQ. CDR3 in amino acids: CASSLGRGGSSEQFF. CDR3 bases: TGTGCCAGCAGCTTGGGACGGGGCGGGAGCAGCGAGCAGTTCTTC.

The V gene is TRBV6-6, the J gene TRBJ1-2, with a possible D match to TRBD1 (6 bases). Germline CDR1 MNHNY, CDR2 SVGAGI (reference sequence). The CDR3 contains 15 residues. Between the trimmed V and J ends, which lost 0 bases and 6 bases, there was a span of 14 bases. Here the CDR3 reads CASSYSRGSADGYTF. As DNA, the CDR3 is TGTGCCAGCAGTTACTCGAGGGGGTCGGCTGATGGCTACACCTTC.

The gene calls are TRBV7-2 and TRBJ2-5; 7 bases fit TRBD1. The CDR3 has 16 residues. J was trimmed by 4 bases and V by 3 bases; bases with no gene match: 11. Per the germline V gene, CDR1 is SGHTA and CDR2 is FQGNSA. The CDR3 DNA reads TGTGCCAGCAGCTTTGGTATACAGGGGAAATTAGAGACCCAGTACTTC. Translation: CASSFGIQGKLETQYF.

This chain connects TRBV15 to TRBJ1-6; no clear D gene. This CDR3 has 13 residues. From germline, CDR1 is LNHNV and CDR2 YYDKDF (reference sequence). V was pared by 4 bases and J by 8 bases, with 9 bases between. CDR3 loop: CATSIDGDSPLHF. The CDR3 nucleotides read TGTGCCACCAGCATAGACGGGGATTCACCCCTCCACTTT.

The chain combines TRBV19 with TRBJ1-4; possibly TRBD1 for D (5 bases). The V gene lost 7 bases and the J gene lost 3 bases, with 15 bases spanning the gap. Germline V gene data show CDR1 as LNHDA and CDR2 as SQIVND (reference sequence). The CDR3 has 15 amino acids. The CDR3 is CASTPVGGANEKLFF. DNA for the CDR3: TGTGCCAGTACCCCAGTGGGGGGAGCTAATGAAAAACTGTTTTTT.

This clone has just one count. The gene calls are TRBV7-9 and TRBJ1-1, with 7 bases identical to TRBD1. V lost 5 bases to trimming and J lost 3 bases; unmatched junction nucleotides: 6. This CDR3 has 14 amino acids. Germline V gene lookup returns CDR1 SEHNR and CDR2 FQNEAQ (reference sequence). The CDR3 DNA reads as TGTGCCAGCAGCCGTCAAACAGGGGACACTGAAGCTTTCTTT. This encodes CASSRQTGDTEAFF.

This sequence joins TRBV5-1 and TRBJ1-6, with D hard to call. CDR3 size: 15 residues. Trimming stripped 3 bases from V and 6 bases from J, with 13 bases between. Germline values: CDR1 SGHRS, CDR2 YFSETQ. CDR3 amino acids: CASSSVPGSNSPLHF. As DNA, the CDR3 is TGCGCCAGCAGCTCCGTACCGGGGAGTAATTCACCCCTCCACTTT.

On this clone: An end of the junction differs from the germline gene, which may be a read error. The chain carries TRBV30 and TRBJ2-2, with a weak D call TRBD2 (5 bases). The CDR3 runs 14 residues. Germline CDR1 and CDR2: GTSNPN and SVGIG (reference sequence). CDR3 DNA sequence: TGTGCCCGGAGTTTGATGGGAGTCACCGGGGAGCTGTTTTTT. It is translated as CARSLMGVTGELFF.

The rearrangement joins TRBV14 to TRBJ1-4; a possible D gene is TRBD1 (5 bases). CDR3 size: 16 residues. The V and J ends lost 0 bases and 4 bases respectively, with 12 bases between them. Germline loops: CDR1 SGHDN, CDR2 FVKESK. CDR3 in amino acids: CASSQDLPGSNEKLFF. In DNA form, the CDR3 reads TGTGCCAGCAGCCAAGATTTGCCAGGGAGTAATGAAAAACTGTTTTTT.